Given below is one T cell receptor beta chain in context. Its cognate antigen is unknown. This CDR3 is built from 13 residues. Trimming pared 3 bases from V and 5 bases from J, leaving 11 bases between. Germline lookup yields CDR1 SGHRS and CDR2 YFSETQ. The data stem from a study of T cell responses to AZD1222 COVID-19 vaccine. Study outcomes and limitations: A rise in Spike-specific TCR breadth and depth followed two AZD1222 doses. Just 5 to 7 AZD1222 recipients were seropositive at baseline. Samples come after the peak T cell response, not at day 14. Clonal diversity may have been underestimated, and the donors were mostly white British, with more females than males.

Using immunoSEQ multiplex PCR, the repertoire was profiled, and TCRdb retains in-frame clones only, with some absent. The table lists 110,000 to 150,000 clones, 93% of them singletons. Sequencing used peripheral blood, obtained on day 0 of AZD1222 vaccination. The clonotype was recovered from an adult in good health. This chain links TRBV5-1 with TRBJ2-5; D might be TRBD1 (5 bases). The CDR3: CASSYQGLETQYF. The CDR3 nucleotides read TGCGCCAGCAGCTATCAGGGTTTGGAGACCCAGTACTTC. Together with reference TRBV5-1 and TRBJ2-5, the CDR3 gives the full variable domain: KAGVTQTPRYLIKTRGQQVTLSCSPISGHRSVSWYQQTPGQGLQFLFEYFSETQRNKGNFPGRFSGRQFSNSRSEMNVSTLELGDSALYLCASSYQGLETQYFGPGTRLLVL.